A single sample is the source of the 13 T cell receptor beta chains below, sequenced in a study of T cells after yellow fever vaccination. TCRdb re-derived calls from the 5' RACE reads in MiXCR, one entry per CDR3 protein. The sample shows more than 90,000 distinct CDR3 sequences, about 7.8% of them seen only once. The sample consisted of CD4+ T cells sorted from PBMCs, taken around 45 days after the first yellow fever vaccination. The receptors originated from a man younger than 30 who received the YFV17D yellow fever vaccine.

This clonotype has ten or more counts. The rearrangement uses TRBV5-1 and TRBJ2-7; no definite D call. The CDR3 covers 11 residues. The germline V gene encodes CDR1 SGHRS and CDR2 YFSETQ. V gave up 3 bases and J gave up 2 bases, with 3 bases separating them. In nucleotides, the CDR3 is TGCGCCAGCAGCTGGACCTACGAGCAGTACTTC. Translation: CASSWTYEQYF. The full variable domain, in which reference TRBV5-1 and TRBJ2-7 provide the parts outside the CDR3, is KAGVTQTPRYLIKTRGQQVTLSCSPISGHRSVSWYQQTPGQGLQFLFEYFSETQRNKGNFPGRFSGRQFSNSRSEMNVSTLELGDSALYLCASSWTYEQYFGPGTRLTVT.

This clonotype was picked up many times. This rearrangement joins TRBV12-3 or TRBV12-4 to TRBJ2-1; 10 bases are a match to TRBD2. V lost 1 base and J lost 6; bases outside the gene matches: 6. The CDR3 is 16 amino acids. The CDR3 DNA is TGTGCCAGCAGTTTAGTAGCGGGGGGTTTGTTCAATGAGCAGTTCTTC. Protein product: CASSLVAGGLFNEQFF.

This clonotype was detected ten times or more. The CDR3 loop reads CASSLGQFPYEQYF. The CDR3 nucleotides are TGTGCCAGCAGCCTGGGACAGTTCCCCTACGAGCAGTACTTC. The chain uses TRBV7-9 and TRBJ2-7; TRBD1 agrees at 7 bases. Germline CDR1 SEHNR, CDR2 FQNEAQ (reference sequence). CDR3 length: 14 residues. V was clipped by 5 bases and J by 2 bases; unmatched bases: 6.

The CDR3 bases are TGTGCCAGCAGCCCAGAGAGGGGACCGTACGAGCAGTACTTC. Its protein is CASSPERGPYEQYF. This rearrangement joins TRBV7-2 to TRBJ2-7; D tentatively reads TRBD1 or TRBD2 (5 bases each). The CDR3 consists of 14 residues. CDR1 SGHTA and CDR2 FQGNSA come from the germline V gene. The V end was cut by 5 bases, the J end by 4 bases, with 15 bases between.

This clonotype appeared many times. The chain is built from TRBV7-2 and TRBJ2-7; D perhaps matches TRBD2 (6 bases). The CDR3 runs 14 residues. V dropped 1 base and J dropped 7 bases, with 14 bases sitting between them. Germline V CDR1 and CDR2: SGHTA, FQGNSA. The CDR3 DNA reads TGTGCCAGCAGCTTAGTAGTTGGGGGGAATGAGCAGTACTTC. Translation: CASSLVVGGNEQYF.

A remark on this clonotype: A much larger clone differs from this one at a single base, so this may be a read error. V gene TRBV7-6 combines with J gene TRBJ1-1, with TRBD1 identical over 9 bases. CDR1 is SGHVS and CDR2 is FNYEAQ in the germline V gene. The CDR3 has 11 amino acids. CDR3 nucleotides: TGCACTGTGGGACAGGGTGTAATGGCTTTCTTT. Translating it yields CTVGQGVMAFF.

This clonotype was seen a few times. This chain connects TRBV20-1 to TRBJ2-4, with 8 bases that match TRBD1. In germline, CDR1 is DFQATT, CDR2 SNEGSKA (reference sequence). This CDR3 is built from 13 residues. DNA for the CDR3: TGCAGCCAACAGGGGGTAGCCAAAAACATTCAGTACTTC. Its protein product is CSQQGVAKNIQYF.

In its sample, this clonotype was seen many times. CDR3 bases: TGTGCCAGCAGTTACTCGACAAGTCGGGCCGTCGGCACTGAAGCTTTCTTT. Translating gives CASSYSTSRAVGTEAFF. The rearrangement uses TRBV6-5 and TRBJ1-1; D gene uncertain. There are 17 residues in the CDR3. V was clipped by 0 bases and J by 4 bases, with 18 bases between them. Germline assignment: CDR1 MNHEY and CDR2 SVGAGI.

This clonotype was observed at least ten times. The chain links TRBV10-1 to TRBJ2-1; D gene ambiguous. The CDR3 contains 12 residues. The germline gives CDR1 WNHNN, CDR2 SYGVQD (reference sequence). Trimming removed 6 bases from V and 8 bases from J, with 11 bases in between. The CDR3 reads CASRPLRYEQFF. The CDR3, as DNA: TGCGCCAGCAGACCTCTCCGATATGAGCAGTTCTTC.

V usage is TRBV5-1 and J usage is TRBJ2-3; no clear D. CDR1 is SGHRS and CDR2 is YFSETQ in the germline V gene. Trimming removed 2 bases from V and 0 bases from J, with 7 bases in between. CDR3 length equals 14 residues. The DNA of the CDR3 is TGCGCCAGCAGCTTTTACTCAAGCACAGATACGCAGTATTTT. Its protein is CASSFYSSTDTQYF.

V is TRBV6-5 and J is TRBJ1-2; 8 nucleotides match TRBD1. V lost 6 bases and J lost 7; bases outside the gene matches: 13. The CDR3 sequence is 15 residues long. The germline V gene has CDR1 MNHEY and CDR2 SVGAGI. This chain's CDR3 is CASRAHLDREAGYTF. The CDR3 nucleotides read TGTGCCAGCAGAGCGCACCTGGACAGGGAAGCTGGCTACACCTTC.

The chain employs TRBV6-4 and TRBJ2-2, with D tentatively TRBD2 (6 bases). The CDR3 consists of 13 residues. The V gene's germline CDR1 is MRHNA and CDR2 SNTAGT. V was clipped by 3 bases and J by 4 bases, with 6 bases between them. In nucleotides, the CDR3 is TGTGCCAGCAGTGAGGGAGGCACCGGGGAGCTGTTTTTT. This translates into CASSEGGTGELFF.

This clonotype was picked up many times. J is TRBJ2-5 and V is TRBV4-2; TRBD1 aligns across 7 bases. This CDR3 contains 17 residues. The germline gives CDR1 LGHNA, CDR2 YNFKEQ. J lost 5 bases, V lost 1 base, and 13 bases had no gene match. The CDR3 spells CASSQVGDSSSRETQYF. CDR3 DNA sequence: TGTGCCAGCAGCCAAGTGGGGGACAGCTCTTCAAGGGAGACCCAGTACTTC.